This T cell receptor beta chain was identified during a study of shared clonotypes between healthy human individuals (dated by TCRdb to between 2020 and 2021). About the full investigation: Three men and a couple of women, aged 18 to 49 years, made up the cohort. Blood TCR repertoires of a handful of healthy adults were deeply sequenced to estimate repertoire size and the extent of clonotype sharing between individuals. To increase sequencing depth and limit assay-specific biases, TCR repertoire library preparation and sequencing were carried out by different laboratories using diverse techniques. Between about 0.94 and 8.9 billion PBMCs per donor were obtained by leukapheresis. What the authors observed across the whole study: Because the study included a small number of donors, the genetic and exposure-history diversity represented was limited. Pairwise subsampling led to the expectation that sequencing depth would affect the degree of clonotype sharing among donors. Sampling was restricted to blood, and TCR repertoires in tissue are likely to differ from TCR repertoires in blood.

Using the deep immunoSEQ assay, TCR CDR3 regions were amplified from genomic DNA by multiplex PCR. Extracted genomic DNA from each cell subset was spread evenly across all wells of several immunoSEQ 96-well plates, with each plate serving as a replicate. Each replicate PCR for unsorted PBMC received roughly 300 ng genomic DNA, equal to 30,000 or so T cell genomes. Unsorted PBMC genomic DNA was sequenced across ten immunoSEQ deep assay plates. Purified libraries were measured with a Qubit 3.0 fluorometer, size-checked on a Bioanalyzer 2100, and measured again with the KAPA Library Quantification kit. Every immunoSEQ 96-well plate was sequenced on a separate single-read 150-cycle Illumina NextSeq 550 flow cell. Turning to the authors' computational methods: Because the immunoSEQ output included only junctional sequences and no quality scores, the filtering could not be the same as the filtering used for full-length reads. Sequences were annotated with PyIR, a Python wrapper for IgBLAST v1.9, using IMGT germline references to assign V/J genes and CDR3. Reads were filtered out if the reads had weak V/J assignments (E-value above 1e-6), no CDR3, stop codons, out-of-frame junctions, or ambiguous translated residues. V3J clonotypes were defined by identical inferred V gene, J gene, and CDR3 amino acid sequence. The percentage overlap between two repertoires was calculated by dividing the number of shared unique clonotypes by the size of the smaller repertoire. RTK rarefaction, the Chao1 estimator, and Recon v2.1 estimates of unobserved clonotypes were used to assess repertoire richness. Imported from immuneACCESS, the table was reduced by TCRdb to in-frame sequences with V and J called. These copies leave out some clones; in studies compared against another copy, an unresolved V gene accounts for under half, and the cause of the remainder is not known. For V, J and clone size, that table is used; D and trimming come from the DNA. In this sample the table shows about 600,000 clones, roughly 79% of which occur a single time. About 11% of the sample is held by the ten biggest clonotypes.

Healthy HIV-negative adults with no recently reported acute infections or vaccinations were included as donors. All donors were Caucasian adults living in Nashville, Tennessee, USA. In the unsorted samples, 70 million to 95 million PBMCs were counted, and genomic DNA was extracted using the QIAamp DNA Blood Mini kit. Blood was obtained by leukapheresis, after which PBMCs were separated by Ficoll-Histopaque density gradient centrifugation and cryopreserved in liquid nitrogen vapor phase. Details on this clone: No antigen is known for it. Base qualities are not recorded, but no much larger clone differs from it by a single base.

There are 15 amino acids in the CDR3, from cysteine to phenylalanine inclusive. The read is trimmed to its CDR3 DNA, 45 bases read in frame from base 1. For this chain, trimming is 6 bases at the V end and 5 bases at the J end, and the number of junction bases without a gene match is 8. The germline V gene gives CDR1 as MNHNS and CDR2 as SASEGT. This clonotype was obtained from a woman between 40 and 55 years old in good health. Some clones in this sample may be carry-over from other donors' samples. The chain is encoded by TRBV6-1 joined to TRBJ1-1, with 11 junctional bases fitting TRBD1. Sequencing input: PBMCs. Here is the DNA: TGTGCCAGCAGCCAGGACAGGGGGCGAGATACTGAAGCTTTCTTT. It translates to CASSQDRGRDTEAFF.